This T cell receptor (beta chain) was profiled in a study of blood T cell repertoires in COVID-19. Study overall: PBMCs, B-cell-depleted T cells, or T cells provided the cDNA or gDNA that made up the material.

Data came from immunoSEQ multiplex PCR; TCRdb stores just in-frame clones and leaves some out. The data contain about 74,000 clones, around nine tenths of them seen just once; the ten biggest clones take up approximately 30%. Germline loops: CDR1 SGHDN, CDR2 FVKESK. The CDR3 contains 14 residues. The trim removed 4 bases at V and 6 bases at J, leaving 7 bases unmatched. The chain uses TRBV14 and TRBJ2-3, with TRBD2 matching 7 bases. The clonotype comes from a woman older than 75 with active or convalescent COVID-19. Sequencing was performed on peripheral blood. The CDR3 DNA sequence: TGTGCCAGCAGCCGAGAGACTAGCAGTGATACGCAGTATTTT. Protein sequence: CASSRETSSDTQYF.